Presented here are 7 T cell receptor beta chains from one specimen sequenced in a study of cytomegalovirus exposure and HLA in healthy donors. The PCR ran on 60 Vbeta and 13 Jbeta primers. The protocol was immunoSEQ multiplex PCR, while the TCRdb copy is restricted to in-frame clones and leaves out a portion. This sample has about 150,000 clones; roughly 80% occur once, and the top ten carry about 13%. The sequencing input was PBMCs. All receptors derive from a man aged 40-55 years in good health and CMV-seropositive.

The chain has TRBV4-2 and TRBJ2-1; 11 nucleotides agree with TRBD2. This CDR3 comprises 16 residues. Per germline, CDR1 LGHNA and CDR2 YNFKEQ. V shed 0 bases, J shed 7 bases, and the junction held 5 bases outside the gene matches. CDR3 nucleotide sequence: TGTGCCAGCAGCCAAGATAGGGCTAGCGGGAGGAATGAGCAGTTCTTC. Protein product: CASSQDRASGRNEQFF.

The chain carries TRBV6-6 and TRBJ2-5; a weak D match, TRBD1 (5 bases). Germline lookup yields CDR1 MNHNY and CDR2 SVGAGI (reference sequence). The CDR3 is 14 residues long. Between the trimmed V and J ends, which lost 6 bases and 0 bases, there was a span of 11 bases. CDR3 protein: CASSPRTYQETQYF. CDR3 sequence (DNA): TGTGCCAGCAGCCCTCGGACATACCAAGAGACCCAGTACTTC.

The table lists this clone with a count of one. This chain connects TRBV5-4 to TRBJ2-1, with 7 bases matching TRBD2. CDR3 length: 14 residues. Germline V gene sequence: CDR1 SGHNT, CDR2 YYREEE (reference sequence). V lost 2 bases and J lost 5; bases outside the gene matches: 4. The CDR3 sequence is CASSFASGDNEQFF. The CDR3 region has the DNA TGTGCCAGCAGCTTCGCTAGCGGTGACAATGAGCAGTTCTTC.

The chain carries TRBV11-2 and TRBJ2-7; 11 nucleotides align to TRBD2. The CDR3 runs to 14 residues. With V trimmed by 6 bases and J by 1 base, 2 bases remained unmatched. Germline-derived CDR1 and CDR2 are SGHAT and FQNNGV. The CDR3 spells CASRRLAGSYEQYF. As DNA, the CDR3 is TGTGCCAGCAGACGACTAGCGGGGTCCTACGAGCAGTACTTC.

This clone was counted once. The gene calls are TRBV28 and TRBJ1-1; D gene uncertain. Germline assignment: CDR1 MDHEN and CDR2 SYDVKM. This CDR3 region has 14 residues. Between the trimmed V and J ends, which lost 3 bases and 6 bases, there was a span of 14 bases. CDR3 region: CASSLAQVWPEAFF. Here the CDR3 DNA reads TGTGCCAGCAGTTTGGCGCAGGTCTGGCCTGAAGCTTTCTTT.

Of note for this clone: Other DNA sequences in this specimen translate into the identical CDR3. The chain is built from TRBV9 and TRBJ2-7, with 9 nucleotides matching TRBD1. Trimming cost V 8 bases and J 5 bases; bases outside gene matches: 23. The CDR3 is made up of 18 amino acids. CDR1 and CDR2 (germline): SGDLS, YYNGEE. DNA of the CDR3: TGTGCCAGTAGCAGGCGACAGGGGGGGGGTAGCGGGTCCCACGAGCAGTACTTC. Protein: CASSRRQGGGSGSHEQYF.

The rearrangement links TRBV5-4 to TRBJ2-3; 8 nucleotides match TRBD2. V lost 5 bases, J lost 5 bases, and 10 bases stayed unmatched. This CDR3 region has 15 residues. Germline V gene lookup returns CDR1 SGHNT and CDR2 YYREEE (reference sequence). The CDR3 nucleotides are TGTGCCAGCAGACCGTCCCCGGGGACTAGAGATACGCAGTATTTT. Translating gives CASRPSPGTRDTQYF.